The 32 T cell receptor beta chains given below trace back to one sample, sequenced in a study of HIV-infected patients and healthy controls. MiXCR was run by TCRdb on the 5' RACE reads, yielding one entry per CDR3 protein. Here the sample spans approximately 64,000 distinct CDR3 sequences, about 19% being singletons. Sequencing input: CD4+ T cells from blood. The receptors come from a human donor in good health.

This chain connects TRBV3-1 to TRBJ2-4; D ambiguous. The germline V gene encodes CDR1 LGHDT and CDR2 YNNKEL (reference sequence). Trimming pared 0 bases from V and 6 bases from J, leaving 3 bases between. The CDR3 runs to 12 residues. The CDR3 DNA sequence: TGTGCCAGCAGCCAAGACCCAAACATTCAGTACTTC. It specifies CASSQDPNIQYF.

There are a few counts of this clonotype. The chain employs TRBV14 and TRBJ2-1, with 7 bases matching TRBD2. Germline loops: CDR1 SGHDN, CDR2 FVKESK. The CDR3 is 19 residues long. V shed 4 bases and J 0 bases; nucleotides not matched to a gene: 15. CDR3 sequence (DNA): TGTGCCAGCAGCCTTATCCTGCGGGAGAGAGGGGACTCCTACAATGAGCAGTTCTTC. It specifies CASSLILRERGDSYNEQFF.

This chain joins TRBV20-1 and TRBJ1-5; TRBD1 might be the D (6 bases). Trimming cost V 5 bases and J 2 bases, with 19 bases left between them. CDR1 and CDR2 (germline): DFQATT, SNEGSKA (reference sequence). The CDR3 sequence is 16 residues long. CDR3 sequence: CSAAVGGGSGNQPQHF. In DNA form, the CDR3 reads TGCAGTGCTGCCGTGGGAGGGGGGTCTGGCAATCAGCCCCAGCATTTT.

This clonotype was recorded many times. J is TRBJ2-7 and V is TRBV29-1; D is unclear. V lost 4 bases to trimming and J lost 0 bases, with 19 bases between them. Per the germline V gene, CDR1 is SQVTM and CDR2 is ANQGSEA. This CDR3 contains 16 residues. The CDR3 sequence is CSVAGYITPSSYEQYF. Here the CDR3 DNA reads TGCAGCGTTGCTGGGTATATAACCCCTAGCTCCTACGAGCAGTACTTC.

This clonotype occurred a few times. In nucleotides, the CDR3 is TGTGCCAGCAGCCCGGGACAGGGGATGAGCGGCAATCAGCCCCAGCATTTT. Translation gives CASSPGQGMSGNQPQHF. This chain uses TRBV11-2 with TRBJ1-5, with TRBD1 matching over 10 bases. CDR1 SGHAT and CDR2 FQNNGV come from the germline V gene. V shed 5 bases, J shed 2 bases, and the junction held 9 bases outside the gene matches. The CDR3 covers 17 residues.

This clonotype showed up just a few times. V gene TRBV5-5 combines with J gene TRBJ1-1; possibly TRBD1 for D (6 bases). Per the germline V gene, CDR1 is SGHKS and CDR2 is YYEKEE (reference sequence). The CDR3 loop spans 16 amino acids. The V end was cut by 4 bases, the J end by 6 bases, with 22 bases between. CDR3 sequence (DNA): TGTGCCAGCAGCCTAAACCACAGGGTTGGCGGCTCTGAAGCTTTCTTT. This codes for CASSLNHRVGGSEAFF.

CDR3 bases: TGCAGCGTTGAAGGTTTGTTGAACACTGAAGCTTTCTTT. This sequence encodes CSVEGLLNTEAFF. The V and J genes are TRBV29-1 and TRBJ1-1; no definite D call. V lost 1 base to trimming and J lost 0 bases, with 6 bases between them. The CDR3 runs 13 residues. Germline V lookup: CDR1 SQVTM, CDR2 ANQGSEA.

This clonotype was counted a few times. The chain employs TRBV29-1 and TRBJ2-5; D gene uncertain. Trimming left V 4 bases short and J 0 bases short, with 9 bases between. The CDR3 loop spans 13 amino acids. Germline V gene lookup returns CDR1 SQVTM and CDR2 ANQGSEA. The CDR3, as DNA: TGCAGCGTTGGCGGCAGGTACCAAGAGACCCAGTACTTC. Its translation: CSVGGRYQETQYF.

This sequence joins TRBV20-1 and TRBJ1-1, with 9 bases aligning to TRBD1. This CDR3 contains 14 residues. With 3 bases clipped from V and 3 bases from J, the junction kept 5 bases outside the gene matches. Germline V gives CDR1 DFQATT, CDR2 SNEGSKA (reference sequence). The DNA for the CDR3 is TGCAGTGCTAGGCGGGACAGGGCGTACACTGAAGCTTTCTTT. Translated: CSARRDRAYTEAFF.

This chain connects TRBV29-1 to TRBJ2-1, with TRBD1 matching 11 bases. Trimming at V came to 4 bases and at J to 7 bases, leaving 6 bases not matched to a gene. Germline CDR1 SQVTM, CDR2 ANQGSEA. The CDR3 has 14 amino acids. The CDR3 DNA reads as TGCAGCGTTGTGAGGGGGACAGGGGGGAATGAGCAGTTCTTC. Its protein product is CSVVRGTGGNEQFF.

The rearrangement joins TRBV12-5 to TRBJ1-1; 10 bases map to TRBD1. Trimming removed 4 bases from V and 10 bases from J; junction bases left unmatched: 3. The CDR3 totals 12 residues. In germline, CDR1 is LGHNT, CDR2 FRNRAP. CDR3 nucleotides: TGTGCTAGTGGTTCCAGGACAGGGGGAGCTTTCTTT. It is translated as CASGSRTGGAFF.

The table lists this clonotype with a few counts. The rearrangement joins TRBV7-2 to TRBJ2-5; 8 nucleotides align to TRBD2. This CDR3 is 14 amino acids long. Trimming cost V 5 bases and J 4 bases; bases outside gene matches: 6. Per germline, CDR1 SGHTA and CDR2 FQGNSA. CDR3 in DNA: TGTGCCAGCAGCACAACGGGACTAGTAGAGACCCAGTACTTC. This codes for CASSTTGLVETQYF.

This chain uses TRBV5-1 with TRBJ2-3; D is unclear. In germline, CDR1 is SGHRS, CDR2 YFSETQ. The CDR3 covers 15 residues. Between the trimmed V and J ends, which lost 4 bases and 4 bases, there was a span of 16 bases. CDR3 sequence: CASSPVMIQSDTQYF. The CDR3, as DNA: TGCGCCAGCAGCCCAGTCATGATTCAGTCAGATACGCAGTATTTT.

The rearrangement links TRBV7-9 to TRBJ1-4; 7 bases align to TRBD1. J was trimmed by 1 base and V by 3 bases; bases with no gene match: 5. The CDR3 covers 16 residues. Germline loops: CDR1 SEHNR, CDR2 FQNEAQ (reference sequence). The CDR3 is CASSFTGTVTNEKLFF. The CDR3 coding sequence is TGTGCCAGCAGCTTCACCGGGACAGTAACTAATGAAAAACTGTTTTTT.

The V call is TRBV2, the J call TRBJ2-3, with 7 bases matching TRBD1. CDR3 length: 19 amino acids. Germline CDR1 and CDR2: SNHLY and FYNNEI. Losses at the gene ends were 1 base for V and 0 bases for J; bases not matched to a gene: 13. Here the CDR3 reads CASSEVEGPGTESTDTQYF. CDR3 coding DNA: TGTGCCAGCAGTGAAGTTGAGGGGCCCGGGACAGAAAGCACAGATACGCAGTATTTT.

The chain joins TRBV29-1 to TRBJ1-1; D not certain. Trimming stripped 5 bases from V and 10 bases from J, with 11 bases between. The CDR3 spans 10 residues. The germline CDR1 and CDR2 sequences are SQVTM and ANQGSEA. The CDR3 nucleotides are TGCAGCGTTCAGGAAAATGGAGCTTTCTTT. Translated, it gives CSVQENGAFF.

V is TRBV18 and J is TRBJ2-2, with 8 nucleotides matching TRBD1. The CDR3 sequence is 16 residues long. Per germline, CDR1 KGHSH and CDR2 LQKENI. Germline trimming cut 3 bases from V and 0 bases from J; bases unmatched to any gene: 3. The CDR3 region is CASSPTGGANTGELFF. The CDR3 nucleotides are TGTGCCAGCTCACCCACAGGGGGTGCGAACACCGGGGAGCTGTTTTTT.

This clonotype has a count of ten or more. The chain has TRBV5-1 and TRBJ1-6; 10 bases are a match to TRBD1. The germline V gene has CDR1 SGHRS and CDR2 YFSETQ. The CDR3 totals 17 residues. V shed 4 bases, J shed 7 bases, and the junction held 11 bases outside the gene matches. The CDR3 DNA is TGCGCCAGCAGCGTCGACAGGGGGCGGGTTAAGAATTCACCCCTCCACTTT. It encodes CASSVDRGRVKNSPLHF. The variable domain in full, completed from reference TRBV5-1 and TRBJ1-6, reads KAGVTQTPRYLIKTRGQQVTLSCSPISGHRSVSWYQQTPGQGLQFLFEYFSETQRNKGNFPGRFSGRQFSNSRSEMNVSTLELGDSALYLCASSVDRGRVKNSPLHFGNGTRLTVT.

The chain employs TRBV10-3 and TRBJ2-7, with D possibly matching TRBD2 (6 bases). Germline assignment: CDR1 ENHRY and CDR2 SYGVKD. V lost 6 bases and J lost 5, with 17 bases in between. This CDR3 has 14 residues. CDR3 in amino acids: CAIRLEGQGHEQYF. The CDR3 DNA sequence: TGTGCCATCAGGCTGGAGGGGCAGGGCCACGAGCAGTACTTC.

The chain combines TRBV5-5 with TRBJ1-5; 7 bases match TRBD1. Germline CDR1 is SGHKS and CDR2 is YYEKEE (reference sequence). There are 14 residues in the CDR3. The J segment lost 7 bases and the V segment lost 1 base, leaving 5 bases of the junction unmatched. The CDR3 reads CASSLTGVAQPQHF. In DNA, the CDR3 is TGTGCCAGCAGCTTGACAGGGGTCGCCCAGCCCCAGCATTTT.

This clonotype was observed a handful of times. The rearrangement uses TRBV20-1 and TRBJ2-7; the D is unclear. Germline V gives CDR1 DFQATT, CDR2 SNEGSKA (reference sequence). CDR3 length: 12 amino acids. V gave up 6 bases and J gave up 1 base, with 10 bases separating them. The CDR3 DNA sequence: TGCAGTGCGGGATGGGAATCCTACGAGCAGTACTTC. Translating it yields CSAGWESYEQYF.

V gene TRBV20-1 combines with J gene TRBJ2-4; D is undetermined. CDR3 length equals 12 residues. CDR1 and CDR2 from the germline V gene are DFQATT and SNEGSKA (reference sequence). V shed 6 bases and J shed 5 bases, with 11 bases lying between them. The CDR3 spells CSARIEENIQYF. The DNA of the CDR3 is TGCAGTGCCCGAATCGAGGAAAACATTCAGTACTTC.

The table lists this clonotype with many counts. This sequence joins TRBV7-2 and TRBJ1-2; D not resolved. Germline-derived CDR1 and CDR2 are SGHTA and FQGNSA. Trimming cost V 1 base and J 1 base, with 10 bases left between them. This CDR3 has 15 amino acids. CDR3 residues: CASSLVFSNNYGYTF. Here the CDR3 DNA reads TGTGCCAGCAGCTTAGTTTTCTCGAATAACTATGGCTACACCTTC.

At least ten counts were recorded for this clonotype. The chain employs TRBV29-1 and TRBJ1-1, with D maybe TRBD1 (6 bases). CDR3 length: 13 amino acids. The germline CDR1 and CDR2 sequences are SQVTM and ANQGSEA. With 3 bases removed from V and 3 bases from J, the gap between germline ends came to 11 bases. CDR3 loop: CSVDRGTHTEAFF. The CDR3 DNA reads as TGCAGCGTTGACAGGGGCACGCACACTGAAGCTTTCTTT.

Many counts were recorded for this clonotype. The chain joins TRBV12-5 to TRBJ1-5, with D perhaps matching TRBD1 (5 bases). Trimming removed 4 bases from V and 7 bases from J, with 26 bases in between. Germline V gene lookup returns CDR1 LGHNT and CDR2 FRNRAP. The CDR3 has 18 residues. The CDR3 region is CASGSPLHFGGRGQPQHF. The CDR3 nucleotides are TGTGCTAGTGGTTCCCCATTGCACTTTGGGGGACGGGGGCAGCCCCAGCATTTT. The variable domain in full, with the rest retrieved from reference TRBV12-5 and TRBJ1-5, is DARVTQTPRHKVTEMGQEVTMRCQPILGHNTVFWYRQTMMQGLELLAYFRNRAPLDDSGMPKDRFSAEMPDATLATLKIQPSEPRDSAVYFCASGSPLHFGGRGQPQHFGDGTRLSIL.

The rearrangement joins TRBV12-3 or TRBV12-4 to TRBJ1-6, with D perhaps TRBD1 (6 bases). The V end lost 8 bases, the J end lost 9 bases, and 17 bases lay between the germline ends. The CDR3 runs to 14 residues. The chain's CDR3 is CASGMGAKGSPLHF. The CDR3 coding sequence is TGTGCCAGCGGAATGGGGGCTAAAGGTTCACCCCTCCACTTT.

The chain recombines TRBV10-3 with TRBJ2-5, with TRBD1 matching 7 bases. The CDR3 length is 16 residues. Germline values: CDR1 ENHRY, CDR2 SYGVKD. V shed 6 bases and J 3 bases; nucleotides not matched to a gene: 13. CDR3 sequence: CAISSRGPGTEETQYF. CDR3 DNA sequence: TGTGCCATCAGCAGTCGAGGCCCGGGGACAGAAGAGACCCAGTACTTC.

This clonotype has a count of ten or more. The chain couples TRBV18 to TRBJ1-5; D possibly corresponds to TRBD1 (6 bases). V was clipped by 2 bases and J by 6 bases, with 14 bases between them. The CDR3 contains 15 residues. CDR1 KGHSH and CDR2 LQKENI come from the germline V gene. CDR3 protein: CASSPSREQGQPQHF. The CDR3 bases are TGTGCCAGCTCACCATCCAGGGAACAGGGTCAGCCCCAGCATTTT.

A few counts support this clonotype. V gene TRBV20-1 combines with J gene TRBJ1-2; TRBD1 might be the D (5 bases). CDR3 length equals 13 residues. Germline V lookup: CDR1 DFQATT, CDR2 SNEGSKA (reference sequence). The V end was cut by 0 bases, the J end by 8 bases, with 13 bases between. The CDR3 sequence: CSARELGERGYTF. Written as DNA, the CDR3 is TGCAGTGCTAGAGAGTTAGGGGAAAGAGGCTACACCTTC.

This clonotype was detected a few times. The chain employs TRBV7-9 and TRBJ2-5, with 12 bases aligning to TRBD2. Trimming removed 6 bases from V and 1 base from J; junction bases left unmatched: 12. The CDR3 extends over 18 amino acids. Germline CDR1 is SEHNR and CDR2 is FQNEAQ (reference sequence). CDR3 coding DNA: TGTGCCAGCAGTCGCCTAGCGGGAGGGCTCCCCTCCCAAGAGACCCAGTACTTC. Translating it yields CASSRLAGGLPSQETQYF.

The chain has TRBV6-1 and TRBJ2-7; maybe TRBD2 (5 bases). The CDR3 has 15 amino acids. Germline V CDR1 and CDR2: MNHNS, SASEGT. V lost 5 bases, J lost 2 bases, and 16 bases lay in between. In DNA form, the CDR3 reads TGTGCCAGCAGTATCAATAGCGTATTACCCTACGAGCAGTACTTC. It specifies CASSINSVLPYEQYF.

Ten or more counts support this clonotype. The chain's CDR3 is CASSPEITDTQYF. CDR3 DNA sequence: TGTGCCAGCAGCCCCGAAATCACAGATACGCAGTATTTT. The chain combines TRBV11-2 with TRBJ2-3, with D hard to call. This CDR3 has 13 amino acids. From germline, CDR1 is SGHAT and CDR2 FQNNGV. Trimming removed 5 bases from V and 2 bases from J, with 8 bases in between.